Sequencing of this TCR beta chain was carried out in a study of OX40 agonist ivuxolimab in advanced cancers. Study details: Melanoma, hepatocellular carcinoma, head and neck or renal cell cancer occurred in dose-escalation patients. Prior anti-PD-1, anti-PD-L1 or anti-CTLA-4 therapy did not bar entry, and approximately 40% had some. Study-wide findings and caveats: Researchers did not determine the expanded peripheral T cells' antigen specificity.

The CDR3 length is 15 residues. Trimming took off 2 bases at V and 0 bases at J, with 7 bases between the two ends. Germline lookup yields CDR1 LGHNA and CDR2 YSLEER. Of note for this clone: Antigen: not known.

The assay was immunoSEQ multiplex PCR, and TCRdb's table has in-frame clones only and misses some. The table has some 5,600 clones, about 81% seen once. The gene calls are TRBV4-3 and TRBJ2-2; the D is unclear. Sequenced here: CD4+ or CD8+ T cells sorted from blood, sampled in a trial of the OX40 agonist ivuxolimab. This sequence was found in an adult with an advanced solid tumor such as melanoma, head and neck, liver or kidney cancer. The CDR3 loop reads CASSQTPANTGELFF. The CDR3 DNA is TGCGCCAGCAGCCAAACCCCCGCGAACACCGGGGAGCTGTTTTTT.